Presented here are 8 T cell receptor beta chains from one specimen sequenced in a study of T cell responses to AZD1222 COVID-19 vaccine. Using immunoSEQ multiplex PCR, the repertoire was profiled, and TCRdb retains in-frame clones only, with some absent. Here the sample spans about 120,000 clones, just over 85% being singletons. The source was peripheral blood, collected on day 0 of MenACWY control vaccination. The receptor set was obtained from an adult in good health.

The chain is built from TRBV10-3 and TRBJ2-1; weak D call: TRBD2 (6 bases). CDR1 and CDR2 from the germline V gene are ENHRY and SYGVKD. The CDR3 totals 14 residues. V was shortened by 11 bases and J by 9 bases, with 23 bases between the two germline ends. In DNA form, the CDR3 reads TGTGCCGTAGCTAGACTAGGTGGGGCCGGTGAGCAGTTCTTC. Residues: CAVARLGGAGEQFF.

The chain carries TRBV6-2 or TRBV6-3 and TRBJ2-4; 9 nucleotides line up with TRBD1. Per the germline V gene, CDR1 is MNHEY and CDR2 is SVGEGT. The V gene end was trimmed by 6 bases and the J gene end by 0 bases; junction bases not matched to a gene: 24. This CDR3 region has 22 residues. CDR3 protein: CASSPFIGTGRRSTVAKNIQYF. The CDR3 nucleotides read TGTGCCAGCAGCCCTTTTATAGGGACAGGGAGACGGAGTACCGTAGCCAAAAACATTCAGTACTTC.

This chain uses TRBV11-3 with TRBJ2-5, with D possibly being TRBD1 (7 bases). The length of the CDR3 is 14 residues. Germline V lookup: CDR1 SGHNT, CDR2 YENEEA. The V and J ends lost 5 bases and 7 bases respectively, with 17 bases between them. The DNA for the CDR3 is TGTGCCAGCAGCCACCGGGGGACAGAAGGGACCCAGTACTTC. Translated: CASSHRGTEGTQYF.

The V gene is TRBV5-1, the J gene TRBJ1-1; tentative D call: TRBD1 (6 bases). With 7 bases removed from V and 0 bases from J, the gap between germline ends came to 13 bases. Per germline, CDR1 SGHRS and CDR2 YFSETQ. This CDR3 spans 14 amino acids. In DNA form, the CDR3 reads TGCGCCAGCGCTAGGGGGACTTTGAACACTGAAGCTTTCTTT. As protein: CASARGTLNTEAFF. Full variable domain (outside the CDR3, taken from reference TRBV5-1 and TRBJ1-1): KAGVTQTPRYLIKTRGQQVTLSCSPISGHRSVSWYQQTPGQGLQFLFEYFSETQRNKGNFPGRFSGRQFSNSRSEMNVSTLELGDSALYLCASARGTLNTEAFFGQGTRLTVV.

The chain links TRBV6-5 to TRBJ1-2, with D possibly matching TRBD1 (6 bases). V lost 10 bases and J 8 bases, leaving 17 bases between the germline ends. Germline lookup yields CDR1 MNHEY and CDR2 SVGAGI. The CDR3 is 12 residues long. CDR3 coding DNA: TGTGCCAACGCGCAGAGGGGGTGGGGCTACACCTTC. It is translated as CANAQRGWGYTF.

The chain is built from TRBV9 and TRBJ2-7, with TRBD2 identical over 15 bases. Trimming removed 3 bases from V and 0 bases from J; junction bases left unmatched: 4. CDR3 size: 17 residues. Germline V gene sequence: CDR1 SGDLS, CDR2 YYNGEE. Written as DNA, the CDR3 is TGTGCCAGCAGCGCTGGGACTAGCGGGAGGAGCTCCTACGAGCAGTACTTC. As protein: CASSAGTSGRSSYEQYF. Based on the CDR3 plus reference TRBV9 and TRBJ2-7, the full variable domain is DSGVTQTPKHLITATGQRVTLRCSPRSGDLSVYWYQQSLDQGLQFLIQYYNGEERAKGNILERFSAQQFPDLHSELNLSSLELGDSALYFCASSAGTSGRSSYEQYFGPGTRLTVT.

V gene TRBV28 combines with J gene TRBJ1-1; no reliable D call. Germline V CDR1 and CDR2: MDHEN, SYDVKM. CDR3 size: 14 residues. Trimming left V 7 bases short and J 2 bases short, with 14 bases between. The chain's CDR3 is CASTSPGRNTEAFF. In DNA form, the CDR3 reads TGTGCCAGCACCTCGCCGGGAAGAAACACTGAAGCTTTCTTT.

This sequence joins TRBV19 and TRBJ2-1; D perhaps matches TRBD2 (6 bases). Trimming left V 3 bases short and J 6 bases short, with 15 bases between. The CDR3 spans 15 residues. Germline-derived CDR1 and CDR2 are LNHDA and SQIVND (reference sequence). The CDR3: CASSIDPGVGNEQFF. The CDR3 DNA is TGTGCCAGTAGTATCGATCCGGGAGTGGGCAATGAGCAGTTCTTC.